The T cell receptor beta chain described here comes from a study of T cell repertoires in cytomegalovirus infection. This clonotype appeared a few times. The antigen remains unidentified. With 0 bases clipped from V and 0 bases from J, the junction kept 2 bases outside the gene matches. CDR3 length: 16 residues. CDR1 MGHRA and CDR2 YSYEKL come from the germline V gene. TCRdb called the reads again in MiXCR, with one record for every CDR3 protein. The data contain around 900,000 distinct CDR3 sequences, roughly 31% of them singletons. The sequences come from cultured CD8+ T cells from PBMCs, collected from culture after CMV antigen stimulation. The TCR was taken from a human donor in good health (CMV status not recorded). Some clones in this sample may be carry-over from other donors' samples. The chain has TRBV4-1 and TRBJ1-5; 7 nucleotides line up with TRBD1. The CDR3 coding sequence is TGCGCCAGCAGCCAAGACGGACAGGTTAGCAATCAGCCCCAGCATTTT. Translating gives CASSQDGQVSNQPQHF.